The source of this T cell receptor (beta chain) is a study of graft-versus-host responses after intestinal transplantation. Study as a whole: Each of the recipients got a multivisceral, liver-intestinal, or isolated intestinal transplant. Every one of the recipients received anti-thymocyte globulin induction and afterwards took tacrolimus and steroids for about 3 years.

Clones were read by immunoSEQ multiplex PCR, and TCRdb kept only the in-frame ones, dropping some. The sample contains some 92,000 clones, about nine tenths of which appear only once. About this clone: Its antigen is still unknown.

Trimming pared 8 bases from V and 4 bases from J, leaving 26 bases between. Per germline, CDR1 LNHDA and CDR2 SQIVND (reference sequence). The CDR3 extends over 17 amino acids. The study, taken as a whole, reports: Among circulating GvH clones, peak levels were associated with early post-transplant declines in HvG clones. GvH clones detected in recipient marrow included some appearing first in ileum or blood.

Sequences were derived from unstimulated CD4+ T cells sorted from spleen or lymph node cells, sampled before intestinal transplant. The chain links TRBV19 to TRBJ1-2; a weak D match, TRBD1 (5 bases). The source of this sequence is a human donor who received an intestinal transplant. Here the CDR3 DNA reads TGTGCCAGTGGGTACCCACCCGGGACCTACGGCGGCTATGGCTACACCTTC. This codes for CASGYPPGTYGGYGYTF.